This T cell receptor (beta chain) was sequenced during a study of OX40 agonist ivuxolimab in advanced cancers. Whole-study context: Those enrolled were approximately 87% male, with a mean age of about 60 years and ages from roughly 20 to 90. The study reported partial responses in three patients: one hepatocellular carcinoma, two cutaneous melanoma.

Germline CDR1 MNHEY, CDR2 SMNVEV (reference sequence). The CDR3 runs 13 residues. The ends were cut back, 2 bases at V and 9 bases at J, with 11 bases in the middle. Only in-frame clones appear in the TCRdb table, and some are missing; sequencing was by immunoSEQ multiplex PCR. The profile shows 60,000 to 75,000 clones, 87% of them singletons. Details on this clone: Its target is not known.

The study's findings and limits: Certain nonresponders likewise exhibited a low normalized T-cell clonal expansion.

This TCR derives from an adult with an advanced solid tumor such as melanoma, head and neck, liver or kidney cancer. The chain carries TRBV27 and TRBJ2-1; a weak D match, TRBD2 (5 bases). This specimen was CD4+ or CD8+ T cells sorted from blood, taken in a trial of the OX40 agonist ivuxolimab. The CDR3, as DNA: TGTGCCAGCAGTTTAACACGGAGCGGTGAGCAGTTCTTC. Protein product: CASSLTRSGEQFF.